This is a list of T cell receptor beta chains from one sample in a study of CXCR3-negative and CXCR3-positive naive CD8 T cells. Using the 5' RACE reads, TCRdb records one entry per CDR3 protein without DNA. Reported are about 120,000 distinct CDR3 sequences; the ten largest clones contain about 0.54%. The sequencing input was naive CXCR3+ CD8+ T cells from blood. These receptors were taken from a human donor in good health. Some clones in this sample may be carry-over from other donors' samples. Each CDR3 is given with its conserved first and last residue.

v_call: TRBV28
j_call: TRBJ2-3
cdr3_aa: CASSLRIRPDTQYF

v_call: TRBV4-1
j_call: TRBJ2-1
cdr3_aa: CASSQDQQGRSYNEQFF

v_call: TRBV6-1
j_call: TRBJ2-1
cdr3_aa: CASSENPGTSYNEQFF

v_call: TRBV12-3/TRBV12-4
j_call: TRBJ1-1
cdr3_aa: CASSAGAGGYTEAFF

v_call: TRBV27
j_call: TRBJ2-7
cdr3_aa: CASSSGTYGVSYYEQYF

v_call: TRBV18
j_call: TRBJ2-2
cdr3_aa: CASSPGTGELFF

v_call: TRBV2
j_call: TRBJ2-7
cdr3_aa: CASSDPRTASSYEQYF

v_call: TRBV27
j_call: TRBJ2-7
cdr3_aa: CASSSLQPSYEQYF

v_call: TRBV9
j_call: TRBJ2-7
cdr3_aa: CASSAGTSGSYEQYF

v_call: TRBV5-4
j_call: TRBJ1-6
cdr3_aa: CASSHGFRGGDNSPLHF

v_call: TRBV29-1
j_call: TRBJ2-2
cdr3_aa: CSVPSGGSAGELFF

v_call: TRBV18
j_call: TRBJ1-2
cdr3_aa: CASSPGPPNYGYTF

v_call: TRBV7-3
j_call: TRBJ2-5
cdr3_aa: CASSLNGGQETQYF

v_call: TRBV10-3
j_call: TRBJ2-2
cdr3_aa: CAISESSSGRSGELFF

v_call: TRBV14
j_call: TRBJ1-1
cdr3_aa: CASSQVNTHTEAFF

v_call: TRBV2
j_call: TRBJ2-2
cdr3_aa: CASSEVGSNTGELFF

v_call: TRBV5-5
j_call: TRBJ2-2
cdr3_aa: CASSLARDNTGELFF